The next 5 T cell receptor beta chains were all read from a single sample in a study of graft-versus-host responses after intestinal transplantation. TCRdb's table, derived via immunoSEQ multiplex PCR, lists solely in-frame clones and lacks some. This table has some 18,000 clones, more than 80% appearing once. The sequences come from PBMCs, collected approximately 56 weeks after transplant. The receptor source for this set is a human patient who received an intestinal transplant, so some T cells may come from the graft donor.

V gene TRBV9 combines with J gene TRBJ2-3, with D perhaps TRBD2 (6 bases). V lost 3 bases and J 1 base, leaving 9 bases between the germline ends. The CDR3 is 14 residues long. Germline V gene lookup returns CDR1 SGDLS and CDR2 YYNGEE. The chain's CDR3 is CASSESSGTDTQYF. CDR3 DNA sequence: TGTGCCAGCAGCGAGTCTAGCGGCACAGATACGCAGTATTTT.

V is TRBV2 and J is TRBJ1-1; possibly TRBD1 for D (6 bases). This CDR3 comprises 13 residues. Trimming took 9 bases from V and 10 from J, leaving 21 bases between them. Germline values: CDR1 SNHLY, CDR2 FYNNEI. CDR3 sequence: CASGGGPGSPAFF. The CDR3 coding sequence is TGTGCCAGTGGGGGGGGGCCAGGGTCTCCAGCTTTCTTT.

The chain couples TRBV28 to TRBJ1-4, with D possibly TRBD1 on 6 matching bases. Germline V lookup: CDR1 MDHEN, CDR2 SYDVKM. V was cut by 8 bases and J by 7 bases, with 14 bases left in between. This CDR3 region has 13 residues. The CDR3 region has the DNA TGTGCCAGCTATGGGGGGGCGGGTGAAAAACTGTTTTTT. Amino acids: CASYGGAGEKLFF.

This clone showed up just once. The chain employs TRBV28 and TRBJ2-7; D is unresolved. The CDR3 spans 15 residues. Germline V gene data show CDR1 as MDHEN and CDR2 as SYDVKM. Trimming pared 7 bases from V and 3 bases from J, leaving 19 bases between. CDR3 in DNA: TGTGCCAGCACCCCGGCATCGGGCAGTGTCTACGAGCAGTACTTC. Its translation: CASTPASGSVYEQYF.

The J gene is TRBJ2-2, the V gene TRBV5-6; a weak D match, TRBD1 (6 bases). Deletions cut 1 base from V and 6 bases from J, with 7 bases between. The CDR3 is 13 amino acids. The V gene's germline CDR1 is SGHDT and CDR2 YYEEEE. As DNA, the CDR3 is TGTGCCAGCAGCTTGCAGGGGCCCGGGGAGCTGTTTTTT. This gives the protein CASSLQGPGELFF.